The following is a T cell receptor beta chain sequence with its context. The sample originates from a study of blood T cell repertoires in COVID-19. Study in general: Donors in the United States, Italy and Spain gave samples during acute or convalescent COVID-19. T cells, B-cell-depleted T cells, or PBMCs supplied cDNA or gDNA.

The V and J ends lost 1 base and 1 base, in that order; junction bases with no gene match: 3. Germline loops: CDR1 LNHDA, CDR2 SQIVND (reference sequence). This CDR3 region has 16 residues. Authors' processing steps: Reference gene primer amplification gave estimated nucleated cell counts. Clones were sequenced by immunoSEQ multiplex PCR, and TCRdb holds only the in-frame ones, with some missing. V and J calls plus clone size are reproduced from that table; the DNA served to infer D and trimming. This sample carries 200,000 to 250,000 clones, nearly 90% of them seen once, and the ten largest clones take 2% to 2.5%.

Input material: peripheral blood. The clonotype comes from a woman in her thirties or forties who had recovered from COVID-19. The chain has TRBV19 and TRBJ2-3; TRBD2 aligns across 9 bases. In nucleotides, the CDR3 is TGTGCCAGTAGTATAGGACTAGCGGCGGGCACAGATACGCAGTATTTT. Protein product: CASSIGLAAGTDTQYF.